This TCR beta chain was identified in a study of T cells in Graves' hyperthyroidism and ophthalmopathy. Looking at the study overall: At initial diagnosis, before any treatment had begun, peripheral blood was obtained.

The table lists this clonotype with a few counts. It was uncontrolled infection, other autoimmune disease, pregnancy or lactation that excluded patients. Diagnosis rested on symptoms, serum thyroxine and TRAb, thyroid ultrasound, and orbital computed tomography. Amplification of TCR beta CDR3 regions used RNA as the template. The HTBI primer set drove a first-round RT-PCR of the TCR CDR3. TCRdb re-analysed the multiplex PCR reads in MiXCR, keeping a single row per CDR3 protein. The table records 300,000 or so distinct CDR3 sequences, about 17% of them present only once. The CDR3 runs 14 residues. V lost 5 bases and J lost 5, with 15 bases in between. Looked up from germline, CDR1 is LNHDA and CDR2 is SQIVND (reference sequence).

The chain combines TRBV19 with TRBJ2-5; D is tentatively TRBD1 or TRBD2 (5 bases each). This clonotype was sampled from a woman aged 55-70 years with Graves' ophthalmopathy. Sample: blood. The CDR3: CASSLNSWGETQYF. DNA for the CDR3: TGTGCCAGTAGTTTGAACAGCTGGGGGGAGACCCAGTACTTC.